Listed below are T cell receptor beta chains from one sample, sequenced in a study of OX40 agonist ivuxolimab in advanced cancers. The protocol was immunoSEQ multiplex PCR, while the TCRdb copy is restricted to in-frame clones and leaves out a portion. The sample has some 70,000 clones, roughly 90% seen once. Here the sequenced sample was CD4+ or CD8+ T cells sorted from blood, taken in a trial of the OX40 agonist ivuxolimab. All receptors derive from an adult with an advanced solid tumor such as melanoma, head and neck, liver or kidney cancer. Both conserved end residues are part of each CDR3. The order of the fields is D gene, V gene, J gene, CDR3 DNA, CDR3 protein. D genes are given only for firm matches.

TRBD1	TRBV19	TRBJ2-5	TGTGCCAGTAGTACACAGGGGGAAGAGACCCAGTACTTC	CASSTQGEETQYF
NA	TRBV7-2	TRBJ2-3	TGTGCCAGCAGCCCCAGGGGCGGAAACACAGATACGCAGTATTTT	CASSPRGGNTDTQYF
NA	TRBV2	TRBJ1-1	TGTGCCACCCCCGGGGACACCCAGAACACTGAAGCTTTCTTT	CATPGDTQNTEAFF
NA	TRBV4-1	TRBJ2-7	TGCGCCAGCAGCCTTAGCGGCGGGGCCTCCTACGAGCAGTACTTC	CASSLSGGASYEQYF
NA	TRBV11-3	TRBJ2-5	TGTGCCAGCAGCCCCGGGGTTAAAGAGACCCAGTACTTC	CASSPGVKETQYF
NA	TRBV6-5	TRBJ2-5	TGTGCCAGCACCCCCGCCGAGGGTAAGGGGGAGACCCAGTACTTC	CASTPAEGKGETQYF
NA	TRBV27	TRBJ2-7	TGTGCCAGCAGTTTTAGATTCGAGGGCTACGAGCAGTACTTC	CASSFRFEGYEQYF
NA	TRBV28	TRBJ2-7	TGTGCCAGCAGTTTCCTACAGGCCTACTCCTACGAGCAGTACTTC	CASSFLQAYSYEQYF
NA	TRBV7-2	TRBJ2-7	TGTGCCAGCAGCCCTGGACGGTTGTACGAGCAGTACTTC	CASSPGRLYEQYF
NA	TRBV11-2	TRBJ1-4	TGTGCCAGCAGCTCCTCACAGGGTAACAATGAAAAACTGTTTTTT	CASSSSQGNNEKLFF
TRBD2	TRBV11-1	TRBJ2-7	TGTGCCAGCAGCTTAGTAGCGGGCGGCCACTACGAGCAGTACTTC	CASSLVAGGHYEQYF
NA	TRBV5-6	TRBJ1-5	TGTGCCAGCAGCTTCTCCGGACAGTTTAGCAATCAGCCCCAGCATTTT	CASSFSGQFSNQPQHF
NA	TRBV28	TRBJ1-5	TGTGCCAGCAGTTTTGAAGGGGCCAGGCGGCCCCAGCATTTT	CASSFEGARRPQHF
TRBD1	TRBV23-1	TRBJ1-1	TGCGCCAGCAGTCATCGGACAGGAAGAACTGAAGCTTTCTTT	CASSHRTGRTEAFF
NA	TRBV12-5	TRBJ2-1	TGTGCTAGTGGTCGCGGTAATTTTGGCTCCTTGATCAATGAGCAGTTCTTC	CASGRGNFGSLINEQFF
TRBD1	TRBV4-1	TRBJ1-4	TGCGCCAGCAGCCAAGGGGACAGGGGAAATGAAAAACTGTTTTTT	CASSQGDRGNEKLFF